This T cell receptor beta chain derives from a study of blood T cell repertoires in COVID-19. Study-level information: The analysed material was cDNA or gDNA that came from T cells, B-cell-depleted T cells, or PBMCs.

In the source study's methods: Reference gene primer amplification gave estimated nucleated cell counts. Profiled with immunoSEQ multiplex PCR; TCRdb holds only in-frame clones, not every one. V and J calls plus clone size are reproduced from that table; the DNA served to infer D and trimming. The sample shows 50,000 to 65,000 clones, around 85% of them seen only once. The V end was cut by 3 bases, the J end by 9 bases, with 20 bases between. The V gene's germline CDR1 is SGHAT and CDR2 FQNNGV. This CDR3 comprises 15 residues. What was sequenced was peripheral blood. This chain links TRBV11-2 with TRBJ1-1, with D possibly being TRBD1 (5 bases). This clonotype originated in a man between 40 and 49 years old with active COVID-19. In nucleotides, the CDR3 is TGTGCCAGCAGCTTTGGTCGCACTCTCCAGGGCCAAGCTTTCTTT. Protein product: CASSFGRTLQGQAFF.